This T cell receptor beta chain was sequenced in a study of blood T cells in healthy people across ages. Study observations and caveats: CMV infection status of these donors was not known. A conclusive naive versus antigen-experienced comparison was prevented by the unsorted PBMCs.

Germline V gives CDR1 SGHDN, CDR2 FVKESK. V shed 5 bases and J shed 5 bases, with 4 bases lying between them. The CDR3 loop spans 11 amino acids. A sample-barcoded 5' primer and a J-beta primer mix were used in a second PCR of roughly 7 to 12 cycles. A single record per CDR3 protein comes from TCRdb applying MiXCR to the 5' RACE reads. The sample shows fewer than 2,000,000 distinct CDR3 sequences, about 31% of them seen only once. Each donor was a healthy Caucasian individual from Russia, aged about 6 to 95. Peripheral blood samples of 9 to 10 milliliters were drawn from each donor. In the case of this clonotype: Antigen: not known. A much larger clone differs from this one at a single base, so this may be a read error.

The J gene is TRBJ2-1, the V gene TRBV14; the D is unclear. This receptor was identified in a woman in her thirties in good health. Sequencing was performed on blood. CDR3 sequence (DNA): TGTGCCAGCAGCATCCACAATGAGCAGTTCTTC. The encoded protein is CASSIHNEQFF.